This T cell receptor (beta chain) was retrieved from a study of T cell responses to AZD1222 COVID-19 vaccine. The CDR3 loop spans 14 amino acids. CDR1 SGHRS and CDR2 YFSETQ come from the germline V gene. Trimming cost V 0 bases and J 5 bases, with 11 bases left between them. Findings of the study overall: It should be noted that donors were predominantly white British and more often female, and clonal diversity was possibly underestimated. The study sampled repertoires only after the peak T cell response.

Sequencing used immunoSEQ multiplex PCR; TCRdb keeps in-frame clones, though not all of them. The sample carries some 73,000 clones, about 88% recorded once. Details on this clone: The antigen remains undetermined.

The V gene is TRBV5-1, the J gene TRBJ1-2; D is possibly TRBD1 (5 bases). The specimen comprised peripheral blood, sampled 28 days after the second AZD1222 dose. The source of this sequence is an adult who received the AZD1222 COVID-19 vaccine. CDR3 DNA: TGCGCCAGCAGCTTGGAGGCAGGGCATTATGGCTACACCTTC. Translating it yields CASSLEAGHYGYTF.